This TCR beta chain stems from a study of T cells in Graves' hyperthyroidism and ophthalmopathy. RNA transcripts provided the source from which TCR beta CDR3 regions were amplified. Carried out on the TCR CDR3, a first-round RT-PCR used the HTBI primer set. TCRdb analysed the multiplex PCR reads with MiXCR anew, one entry per CDR3 protein. The sample has 800,000 or so distinct CDR3 sequences, roughly 40% seen once. This clonotype was recorded at least ten times. Germline CDR1 and CDR2: SQVTM and ANQGSEA. CDR3 length: 13 amino acids. The germline V and J ends were trimmed by 6 bases and 3 bases, with 12 bases remaining between them.

The specimen sequenced was blood. The clonotype comes from a man between 18 and 29 years old with Graves' hyperthyroidism. This chain connects TRBV29-1 to TRBJ1-5, with a tentative D call TRBD1 (5 bases). In DNA form, the CDR3 reads TGCAGCGTGTCCGAGACAGTCAATCAGCCCCAGCATTTT. Translation: CSVSETVNQPQHF.